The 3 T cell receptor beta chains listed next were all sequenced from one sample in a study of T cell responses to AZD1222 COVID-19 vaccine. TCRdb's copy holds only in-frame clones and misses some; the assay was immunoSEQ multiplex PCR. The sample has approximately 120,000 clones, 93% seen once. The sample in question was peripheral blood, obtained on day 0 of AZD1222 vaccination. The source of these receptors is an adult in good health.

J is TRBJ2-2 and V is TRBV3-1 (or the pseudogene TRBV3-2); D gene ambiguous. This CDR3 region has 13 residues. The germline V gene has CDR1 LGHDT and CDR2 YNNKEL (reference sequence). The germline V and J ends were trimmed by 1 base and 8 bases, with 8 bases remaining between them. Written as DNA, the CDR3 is TGTGCCAGCAGCCAAGGTTATAGGGGGGAGCTGTTTTTT. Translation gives CASSQGYRGELFF.

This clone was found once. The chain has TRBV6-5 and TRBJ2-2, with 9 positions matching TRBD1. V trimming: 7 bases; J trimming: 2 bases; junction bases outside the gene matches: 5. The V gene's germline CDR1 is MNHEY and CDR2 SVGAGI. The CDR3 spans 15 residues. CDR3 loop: CASTTGGANTGELFF. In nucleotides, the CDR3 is TGTGCCAGCACTACAGGGGGCGCAAACACCGGGGAGCTGTTTTTT.

CDR3 loop: CSVVRGSGEQFF. CDR3 sequence (DNA): TGCAGCGTTGTTAGGGGTAGTGGTGAGCAGTTCTTC. V gene TRBV29-1 combines with J gene TRBJ2-1; possible D gene TRBD1, 5 bases. The germline V gene has CDR1 SQVTM and CDR2 ANQGSEA. This CDR3 has 12 amino acids. Trimming pared 4 bases from V and 9 bases from J, leaving 13 bases between.